These 3 T cell receptor beta chains originate from one sample sequenced in a study of control samples from healthy donors and cancer patients. The table came from immunoSEQ multiplex PCR; TCRdb's copy has only in-frame clones and leaves some out. Of 150,000 to 200,000 clones detected, under 95% appear once; the ten largest clones hold around 1.5%. Sample: blood. The receptors shown here come from a woman between 18 and 29 years old in good health.

The rearrangement links TRBV2 to TRBJ2-1, with 10 bases identical to TRBD2. V shed 7 bases and J 7 bases; nucleotides not matched to a gene: 10. Germline V gives CDR1 SNHLY, CDR2 FYNNEI. The CDR3 covers 15 residues. The CDR3, as DNA: TGTGCCAGCAAGGAGGGGCTAGCGGGAGTGAATGAGCAGTTCTTC. This gives the protein CASKEGLAGVNEQFF.

The chain is built from TRBV5-1 and TRBJ2-2, with 7 bases aligning to TRBD2. The germline V gene encodes CDR1 SGHRS and CDR2 YFSETQ. This CDR3 contains 16 residues. V dropped 7 bases and J dropped 4; count of bases not matched to a gene: 13. The CDR3 sequence: CASRASGHPGTGELFF. As DNA, the CDR3 is TGCGCCAGCCGAGCTAGCGGCCATCCCGGCACCGGGGAGCTGTTTTTT. Full variable domain (remainder filled in from reference TRBV5-1 and TRBJ2-2): KAGVTQTPRYLIKTRGQQVTLSCSPISGHRSVSWYQQTPGQGLQFLFEYFSETQRNKGNFPGRFSGRQFSNSRSEMNVSTLELGDSALYLCASRASGHPGTGELFFGEGSRLTVL.

The J gene is TRBJ2-2, the V gene TRBV6-5, with D possibly being TRBD2 (6 bases). Germline V CDR1 and CDR2: MNHEY, SVGAGI. The CDR3 runs 13 residues. Trimming took 8 bases from V and 6 from J, leaving 13 bases between them. The CDR3 bases are TGTGCCAGCCGCCGGGGGAAAGCCGGGGAGCTGTTTTTT. It translates to CASRRGKAGELFF.